The rows below give T cell receptor beta chains drawn from one sample of a study of vaccination effects on CD4 cells after COVID-19. These receptors are not linked to any known antigen. The table came from immunoSEQ multiplex PCR; TCRdb's copy has only in-frame clones and leaves some out. The sample has tens of thousands of clones, roughly 80% seen once. This specimen consisted of CD4+ T cells from PBMCs cultured with HCoV-229E spike peptides, obtained before COVID-19 vaccination. The receptors stem from a human donor who received a COVID-19 vaccine. CDR3s include the opening cysteine and the closing phenylalanine or tryptophan. Fields, in order: V gene, J gene, CDR3 protein.

TRBV19	TRBJ1-6	CASSISRAEDSPLHF
TRBV30	TRBJ2-1	CAWGSKGIYNEQFF
TRBV6-6	TRBJ1-6	CASSHGRGGSPLHF
TRBV12-5	TRBJ1-1	CASGLAPAKTEAFF
TRBV7-2	TRBJ2-1	CASSLVSGTVNEQFF
TRBV7-8	TRBJ2-5	CASSRGGMDQYF
TRBV24-1	TRBJ2-5	CATSDPQTQYF
TRBV27	TRBJ1-1	CASSSRQLMNTEAFF
TRBV6-2/TRBV6-3	TRBJ1-1	CASSYSRDRGMNTEAFF
TRBV28	TRBJ2-3	CASSSPGTGSPDTQYF
TRBV14	TRBJ1-1	CASSQQGGFTEAFF
TRBV2	TRBJ2-5	CASSEVIKDATQYF
TRBV5-1	TRBJ2-5	CASSKDPGQETQYF
TRBV7-3	TRBJ2-1	CASSSATGTGNNEQFF
TRBV7-8	TRBJ1-5	CASSDYGTRDQPQHF
TRBV3-1/TRBV3-2	TRBJ2-5	CASSPLDGPRETQYF
TRBV24-1	TRBJ1-5	CATSDRDRQPQHF
TRBV11-2	TRBJ1-3	CASSSPTVSSGNTIYF
TRBV18	TRBJ1-2	CASSPGAGGDYGYTF
TRBV6-5	TRBJ1-1	CASSYGLPSRYTEAFF
TRBV19	TRBJ1-5	CASSLGIQQPQHF